These T cell receptor beta chains were read from a single sample in a study of blood T cells in healthy people across ages. TCRdb analysed the 5' RACE reads with MiXCR anew, one entry per CDR3 protein. The sample includes about 930,000 distinct CDR3 sequences, about 29% seen only once; the top ten take roughly 10%. The same data also went into a second study, on T cells of mothers and their children.

Sequenced: blood. Receptor source: a woman aged 40 to 55 in good health. Each CDR3 is given with its conserved first and last residue. Each record gives: V gene, clone size, J gene, D gene, CDR3 DNA, CDR3 protein. A D gene is named only where the DNA matches it firmly. A clone size is listed for some rows: how often the clone was seen (once, few, many), or a class if it is expanded.

v_gene: TRBV27; abundance: -; j_gene: TRBJ1-2; d_gene: -; CDR3nt: TGTGCCAGCAGTTTATCGGGGGGGCGGAATGGCTACACCTTC; CDR3aa: CASSLSGGRNGYTF
v_gene: TRBV5-1; abundance: many; j_gene: TRBJ2-7; d_gene: TRBD1; CDR3nt: TGCGCCAGCAGCTTGGGTTACAGGGGCTACGAGCAGTACTTC; CDR3aa: CASSLGYRGYEQYF
v_gene: TRBV12-3/TRBV12-4; abundance: -; j_gene: TRBJ2-1; d_gene: TRBD1; CDR3nt: TGTGCCGGCAGGCTCCGGGACAGCTTAAACAATGAGCAGTTCTTC; CDR3aa: CAGRLRDSLNNEQFF
v_gene: TRBV29-1; abundance: -; j_gene: TRBJ2-3; d_gene: TRBD1; CDR3nt: TGCAGCGTGGGGGACAGGGGTGGAGATACGCAGTATTTT; CDR3aa: CSVGDRGGDTQYF
v_gene: TRBV6-6; abundance: -; j_gene: TRBJ2-7; d_gene: -; CDR3nt: TGTGCCAGCAGCCTCGAAGAGACCCGGTACTTC; CDR3aa: CASSLEETRYF
v_gene: TRBV11-2; abundance: -; j_gene: TRBJ2-3; d_gene: -; CDR3nt: TGTGCCAGCAGCTTAATGCGGGTGAACGCAGATACGCAGTATTTT; CDR3aa: CASSLMRVNADTQYF
v_gene: TRBV28; abundance: few; j_gene: TRBJ1-4; d_gene: -; CDR3nt: TGTGCCGGAGGGGGTCCTAGGAGCGAAAAACTGTTTTTT; CDR3aa: CAGGGPRSEKLFF
v_gene: TRBV13; abundance: few; j_gene: TRBJ2-1; d_gene: -; CDR3nt: TGTGCCAGCAGCGCCAGGGTATTGGATGAGCAGTTCTTC; CDR3aa: CASSARVLDEQFF
v_gene: TRBV29-1; abundance: many; j_gene: TRBJ1-2; d_gene: -; CDR3nt: TGCAGCGTTCCGGGGGGCTTGCGGAACTATGGCTACACCTTC; CDR3aa: CSVPGGLRNYGYTF
v_gene: TRBV28; abundance: few; j_gene: TRBJ2-3; d_gene: -; CDR3nt: TGTGCCAGCAGTTTTGACCAGGGAGTCACAGATACGCAGTATTTT; CDR3aa: CASSFDQGVTDTQYF
v_gene: TRBV13; abundance: -; j_gene: TRBJ2-5; d_gene: -; CDR3nt: TGTGCCAGCAGCGTAAGTGTGGCGATCCAAGAGACCCAGTACTTC; CDR3aa: CASSVSVAIQETQYF
v_gene: TRBV24-1; abundance: few; j_gene: TRBJ2-3; d_gene: TRBD1; CDR3nt: TGTGCCACCAGTGATTTGACCCCAAACAGGGGGCTCACAGATACGCAGTATTTT; CDR3aa: CATSDLTPNRGLTDTQYF
v_gene: TRBV10-3; abundance: few; j_gene: TRBJ1-2; d_gene: -; CDR3nt: TGTGCCATCAGTGACGCGGGGGAGGGCTATGGCTACACCTTC; CDR3aa: CAISDAGEGYGYTF
v_gene: TRBV28; abundance: few; j_gene: TRBJ1-3; d_gene: -; CDR3nt: TGTGCCAGCAGTTCCCCTGGACAGCTGAGGCCGGGAAACACCATATATTTT; CDR3aa: CASSSPGQLRPGNTIYF
v_gene: TRBV6-7; abundance: -; j_gene: TRBJ1-2; d_gene: -; CDR3nt: TGTGCCAGCAGTTACTCGCCCCGTAACTATGGCTACACCTTC; CDR3aa: CASSYSPRNYGYTF
v_gene: TRBV7-9; abundance: -; j_gene: TRBJ1-4; d_gene: -; CDR3nt: TGTGCCAGCAGCCGTCCGGATGAAAAACTGTTTTTT; CDR3aa: CASSRPDEKLFF
v_gene: TRBV20-1; abundance: few; j_gene: TRBJ1-1; d_gene: -; CDR3nt: TGCAGTGCTTATCAGGGCTCGCAAGGCACTGAAGCTTTCTTT; CDR3aa: CSAYQGSQGTEAFF
v_gene: TRBV9; abundance: few; j_gene: TRBJ2-1; d_gene: -; CDR3nt: TGTGCCAGCAGCGTAAATCCGATACAGGGCAATGAGCAGTTCTTC; CDR3aa: CASSVNPIQGNEQFF
v_gene: TRBV7-3; abundance: few; j_gene: TRBJ2-7; d_gene: -; CDR3nt: TGTGCCAGCAGCTTTGTTGGGGGGAGAGACAATGAGCAGTACTTC; CDR3aa: CASSFVGGRDNEQYF
v_gene: TRBV7-2; abundance: -; j_gene: TRBJ2-1; d_gene: -; CDR3nt: TGTGCCAGCAGCTTACCAGGAAGGCCAACTAGGGACAATGAGCAGTTCTTC; CDR3aa: CASSLPGRPTRDNEQFF